A single sample is the source of the 13 T cell receptor beta chains below, sequenced in a study of patients and donors after allogeneic stem cell transplantation. MiXCR, applied by TCRdb to the RT-PCR reads, yields one record per CDR3 protein. The data contain around 150,000 distinct CDR3 sequences, about 29% of them singletons. Input material: blood, either unsorted or a sorted T cell fraction (not recorded which). The receptors come from a human donor who was either an allogeneic HSCT recipient or a stem cell or donor lymphocyte infusion donor (not recorded which). It is not recorded whose cells these are; they may come from a transplant donor.

J is TRBJ1-5 and V is TRBV28; no definite D call. Germline CDR1 is MDHEN and CDR2 is SYDVKM. The ends were cut back, 5 bases at V and 2 bases at J, with 22 bases in the middle. The CDR3 loop spans 18 amino acids. The CDR3 protein is CASSPRAARGFRNQPQHF. The CDR3 nucleotides read TGTGCCAGCAGTCCCCGAGCCGCTCGGGGATTCCGCAATCAGCCCCAGCATTTT.

The chain has TRBV29-1 and TRBJ2-1; no clear D gene. The ends were cut back, 5 bases at V and 4 bases at J, with 6 bases in the middle. The germline gives CDR1 SQVTM, CDR2 ANQGSEA. This CDR3 contains 11 residues. The CDR3 DNA is TGCAGCGTTCTCAGGTACAATGAGCAGTTCTTC. It encodes CSVLRYNEQFF.

V is TRBV5-6 and J is TRBJ1-1; D unclear. The V gene's germline CDR1 is SGHDT and CDR2 YYEEEE. Trimming took 1 base from V and 2 from J, leaving 12 bases between them. The CDR3 sequence is 15 residues long. The CDR3 spells CASSLLSQFNTEAFF. The CDR3 bases are TGTGCCAGCAGCTTGTTATCGCAGTTTAACACTGAAGCTTTCTTT. Full variable domain (missing parts from reference TRBV5-6 and TRBJ1-1): DAGVTQSPTHLIKTRGQQVTLRCSPKSGHDTVSWYQQALGQGPQFIFQYYEEEERQRGNFPDRFSGHQFPNYSSELNVNALLLGDSALYLCASSLLSQFNTEAFFGQGTRLTVV.

The V and J genes are TRBV14 and TRBJ2-7, with D possibly TRBD2 on 5 matching bases. V was pared by 4 bases and J by 0 bases, with 10 bases between. Germline V gene lookup returns CDR1 SGHDN and CDR2 FVKESK. The length of the CDR3 is 14 residues. The CDR3 region is CASSPPLVSYEQYF. CDR3 nucleotide sequence: TGTGCCAGCAGCCCCCCACTAGTCTCCTACGAGCAGTACTTC.

This rearrangement joins TRBV24-1 to TRBJ2-5, with D unresolved. Germline V gives CDR1 KGHDR, CDR2 SFDVKD. The V gene lost 5 bases and the J gene lost 2 bases, with 11 bases spanning the gap. The CDR3 is made up of 14 amino acids. CDR3 sequence: CATSGTDGQETQYF. The CDR3 bases are TGTGCCACCAGTGGGACCGACGGACAAGAGACCCAGTACTTC.

This clonotype has ten or more counts. The chain uses TRBV12-3 or TRBV12-4 and TRBJ1-2; perhaps TRBD1 as D (6 bases). The V and J ends lost 5 bases and 4 bases respectively, with 14 bases between them. The CDR3 totals 14 residues. Written as DNA, the CDR3 is TGTGCCAGCAGTCCCGGGGGGGGCGTCTATGGCTACACCTTC. Translation gives CASSPGGGVYGYTF.

The chain employs TRBV6-1 and TRBJ2-1; 10 bases line up with TRBD2. CDR3 length: 14 residues. Germline CDR1 is MNHNS and CDR2 is SASEGT. With V trimmed by 6 bases and J by 7 bases, 6 bases remained unmatched. This chain's CDR3 is CASSAGTSVNEQFF. The CDR3 region has the DNA TGTGCCAGCAGCGCCGGGACTAGCGTAAATGAGCAGTTCTTC.

This clonotype was found many times. J is TRBJ1-1 and V is TRBV7-3; no clear D gene. There are 13 residues in the CDR3. Trimming stripped 5 bases from V and 1 base from J, with 8 bases between. Germline lookup yields CDR1 SGHTA and CDR2 FQGTGA. The CDR3, as DNA: TGTGCCAGCAGCGCTGGTTCGAACACTGAAGCTTTCTTT. Protein product: CASSAGSNTEAFF.

The chain carries TRBV12-3 or TRBV12-4 and TRBJ2-1; D gene ambiguous. This CDR3 region has 12 residues. Trimming pared 2 bases from V and 8 bases from J, leaving 7 bases between. CDR3 loop: CASSLRWHEQFF. The CDR3 coding sequence is TGTGCCAGCAGTTTACGGTGGCATGAGCAGTTCTTC.

This clonotype has just a few counts. The chain recombines TRBV7-9 with TRBJ1-1; D uncertain. Germline lookup yields CDR1 SEHNR and CDR2 FQNEAQ (reference sequence). Between the trimmed V and J ends, which lost 1 base and 4 bases, there was a span of 10 bases. There are 14 residues in the CDR3. CDR3 sequence reads: CASSLVEGGTEAFF. CDR3 nucleotide sequence: TGTGCCAGCAGCTTAGTAGAGGGTGGCACTGAAGCTTTCTTT.

V and J are TRBV6-2 or TRBV6-3 and TRBJ2-1; no reliable D call. With 7 bases removed from V and 4 bases from J, the gap between germline ends came to 14 bases. From germline, CDR1 is MNHEY and CDR2 SVGEGT. This CDR3 region has 14 residues. CDR3 sequence (DNA): TGTGCCAGCACGTTCGCGTCACGTTACAATGAGCAGTTCTTC. Amino acids: CASTFASRYNEQFF.

This clonotype has only a few counts. This chain joins TRBV7-9 and TRBJ2-5; 11 bases line up with TRBD2. This CDR3 has 15 residues. From germline, CDR1 is SEHNR and CDR2 FQNEAQ (reference sequence). Unmatched junction bases numbered 6, after V lost 5 bases and J lost 4 bases. The CDR3 spells CASSALAGERETQYF. CDR3 bases: TGTGCCAGCAGCGCACTAGCGGGAGAAAGAGAGACCCAGTACTTC.

The gene calls are TRBV24-1 and TRBJ2-1; perhaps TRBD1 as D (6 bases). This CDR3 comprises 17 residues. The V and J ends lost 4 bases and 4 bases respectively, with 19 bases between them. Germline CDR1 and CDR2: KGHDR and SFDVKD. CDR3 in amino acids: CATSDPSGARGYNEQFF. Here the CDR3 DNA reads TGTGCCACCAGTGACCCGTCAGGGGCCAGGGGTTACAATGAGCAGTTCTTC.